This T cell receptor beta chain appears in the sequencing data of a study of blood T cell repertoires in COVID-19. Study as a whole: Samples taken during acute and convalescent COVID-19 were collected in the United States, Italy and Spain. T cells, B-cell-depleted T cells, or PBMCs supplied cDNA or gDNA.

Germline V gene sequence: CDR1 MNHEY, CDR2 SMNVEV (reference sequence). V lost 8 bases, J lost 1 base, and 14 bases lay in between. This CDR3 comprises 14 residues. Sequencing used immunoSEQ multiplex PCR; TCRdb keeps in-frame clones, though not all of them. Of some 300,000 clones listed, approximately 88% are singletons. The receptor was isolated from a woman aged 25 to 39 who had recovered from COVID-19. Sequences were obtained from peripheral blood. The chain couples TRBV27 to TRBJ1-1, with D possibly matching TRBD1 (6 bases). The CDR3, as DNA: TGTGCCAGCGGTAACAGGGACACGAACACTGAAGCTTTCTTT. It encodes CASGNRDTNTEAFF.